The present T cell receptor beta chain was sequenced within a study of T cells in Graves' hyperthyroidism and ophthalmopathy. This clonotype has only one observation. The junction does not match germline at one end; this may be a read error. The CDR3 loop spans 14 amino acids. Germline-derived CDR1 and CDR2 are MDHEN and SYDVKM. Amplified TCR beta CDR3 regions came from RNA transcripts. The TCR CDR3 was amplified in a first-round RT-PCR using the HTBI primer set. TCRdb independently ran MiXCR on the multiplex PCR reads; one entry per CDR3 protein. The sample lists 550,000 to 700,000 distinct CDR3 sequences, approximately 14% seen once, with about 4.5% in the top ten.

The gene calls are TRBV28 and TRBJ1-5, with a possible D match to TRBD1 (5 bases). The clonotype originates from a woman aged 40 to 49 with Graves' ophthalmopathy. The sample taken for sequencing was blood. CDR3 loop: CTSSLRGTFQPQHF. The CDR3 nucleotides are TGTACCAGCAGTTTGAGGGGTACCTTTCAGCCCCAGCATTTT.